These T cell receptor beta chains were read from a single sample in a study of neoadjuvant anti-PD-1 for oral cavity cancer. The data were produced by immunoSEQ multiplex PCR, yet TCRdb's version contains in-frame clones alone and is incomplete. In the table there are 60,000 to 80,000 clones, approximately 79% of which are singletons. The source material was PBMCs, sampled before nivolumab (anti-PD-1) treatment. These receptors all stem from a person between 35 and 79 years old with oral cavity squamous cell carcinoma. Each CDR3 is given with its conserved first and last residue. A D gene is named only where the DNA matches it firmly. The size of a clone is reported for some rows only, either as once, few or many, or as a class for expanded clones.

d_gene,j_gene,abundance,v_gene,CDR3aa,CDR3nt
TRBD2,TRBJ2-5,NA,TRBV10-1,CASSASGGAGRETQYF,TGCGCCAGCAGTGCCAGCGGGGGGGCTGGTAGAGAGACCCAGTACTTC
NA,TRBJ1-1,NA,TRBV29-1,CSGRRTNTEAFF,TGCAGCGGACGCAGGACGAACACTGAAGCTTTCTTT
TRBD1,TRBJ1-1,NA,TRBV28,CASSLRGLLAEAFF,TGTGCCAGCAGTTTAAGGGGGCTACTCGCTGAAGCTTTCTTT
TRBD1,TRBJ1-3,once,TRBV6-5,CASSYGQGASGNTIYF,TGTGCCAGCAGTTACGGACAGGGGGCCTCTGGAAACACCATATATTTT
TRBD2,TRBJ2-1,NA,TRBV6-6,CASRQTSGGVNEQFF,TGTGCCAGCAGGCAGACTAGCGGGGGGGTGAATGAGCAGTTCTTC
NA,TRBJ1-2,NA,TRBV5-1,CASSQEANYGYTF,TGCGCCAGCAGCCAGGAGGCTAACTATGGCTACACCTTC
NA,TRBJ2-7,NA,TRBV6-5,CASSGRNYEQYF,TGTGCCAGCAGTGGGAGGAACTACGAGCAGTACTTC
NA,TRBJ1-1,NA,TRBV5-1,CASSTLAGTKGEAFF,TGCGCCAGCAGCACCCTAGCCGGGACAAAGGGTGAAGCTTTCTTT
NA,TRBJ2-2,NA,TRBV6-1,CASSEALWDLAGTGELFF,TGTGCCAGCAGTGAAGCGCTTTGGGACTTAGCAGGAACCGGGGAGCTGTTTTTT
NA,TRBJ1-2,NA,TRBV6-4,CASSDSRSRNYGYTF,TGTGCCAGCAGTGACTCGAGGTCCAGGAACTATGGCTACACCTTC
TRBD1,TRBJ1-6,NA,TRBV27,CASSLSRGQLLPTPLHF,TGTGCCAGCAGTTTATCTAGGGGACAGTTATTGCCAACACCCCTCCACTTT
TRBD1,TRBJ2-5,NA,TRBV5-8,CASSRRTGLETQYF,TGTGCCAGCAGCCGGAGGACAGGGTTAGAGACCCAGTACTTC
NA,TRBJ1-1,NA,TRBV15,CATSRGTEAFF,TGTGCCACCAGCAGAGGGACTGAAGCTTTCTTT
NA,TRBJ2-3,NA,TRBV29-1,CSVKKGDTQYF,TGCAGCGTTAAGAAAGGGGATACGCAGTATTTT
NA,TRBJ1-1,once,TRBV2,CASSAGMNTEAFF,TGTGCCAGCAGTGCGGGGATGAACACTGAAGCTTTCTTT
NA,TRBJ2-1,once,TRBV11-2,CASSLVRGNYNEQFF,TGTGCCAGCAGCTTAGTGCGGGGAAACTACAATGAGCAGTTCTTC
NA,TRBJ1-2,NA,TRBV5-1,CASSLTFNYGYTF,TGCGCCAGCAGCTTGACCTTTAACTATGGCTACACCTTC
NA,TRBJ1-6,few,TRBV5-1,CASSLDAVMGNSPLHF,TGCGCCAGCAGCTTGGACGCTGTAATGGGGAACTCACCCCTCCACTTT
NA,TRBJ2-1,NA,TRBV11-2,CASSLGVNNEQFF,TGTGCCAGCAGCTTAGGGGTCAACAATGAGCAGTTCTTC
TRBD1,TRBJ1-2,NA,TRBV5-6,CASTTVDRVNPRGYTF,TGTGCCAGCACAACCGTCGACAGGGTCAATCCTCGTGGCTACACCTTC
NA,TRBJ1-6,NA,TRBV5-5,CASSLDSPNSPLHF,TGTGCCAGCAGCTTGGACAGCCCAAATTCACCCCTCCACTTT
TRBD1,TRBJ1-6,few,TRBV2,CASSAFPLQGSGSPLHF,TGTGCCAGCAGTGCATTCCCCCTACAGGGGTCAGGTTCACCCCTCCACTTT
NA,TRBJ1-5,NA,TRBV6-1,CASRVRGEQPQHF,TGTGCCAGCAGGGTACGGGGAGAACAGCCCCAGCATTTT
NA,TRBJ2-1,NA,TRBV7-9,CASSPNGGPNGQQFF,TGTGCCAGCAGCCCCAATGGAGGCCCTAATGGTCAGCAGTTCTTC
NA,TRBJ2-7,NA,TRBV10-3,CAIRRSAGESYF,TGTGCCATCAGGCGTTCGGCCGGGGAGTCGTACTTC
TRBD2,TRBJ2-7,NA,TRBV6-5,CASSLRGGPSYEQYF,TGTGCCAGCAGCCTCCGGGGGGGCCCCTCCTACGAGCAGTACTTC
TRBD1,TRBJ2-2,NA,TRBV7-2,CASSPARRDRAKTGELFF,TGTGCCAGCAGCCCGGCCCGTCGGGACAGGGCAAAAACCGGGGAGCTGTTTTTT
TRBD1,TRBJ1-1,NA,TRBV5-8,CASSRGQGPDTEAFF,TGTGCCAGCAGCAGGGGACAGGGACCGGACACTGAAGCTTTCTTT
NA,TRBJ1-3,NA,TRBV28,CASSLPGTLGNTIYF,TGTGCCAGCAGTTTACCCGGGACACTCGGAAACACCATATATTTT
TRBD1,TRBJ2-2,NA,TRBV19,CASRAQGQGNTGELFF,TGTGCCAGTAGGGCCCAGGGACAGGGGAACACCGGGGAGCTGTTTTTT
NA,TRBJ1-2,NA,TRBV29-1,CSVRTDIYGYTF,TGCAGCGTCCGGACAGATATTTATGGCTACACCTTC
TRBD2,TRBJ2-5,NA,TRBV5-1,CASSTQAGGEETQYF,TGCGCCAGCAGCACCCAAGCGGGGGGGGAAGAGACCCAGTACTTC
NA,TRBJ1-3,NA,TRBV5-1,CASSPQTSSGNTIYF,TGCGCCAGCAGCCCTCAAACAAGCTCTGGAAACACCATATATTTT
NA,TRBJ1-2,NA,TRBV11-2,CASSLGAGDRHTF,TGTGCCAGCAGCTTAGGGGCCGGGGATCGGCACACTTTC
NA,TRBJ2-3,NA,TRBV5-1,CASSLVFGETDTQYF,TGCGCCAGCAGCTTGGTTTTCGGGGAGACAGATACGCAGTATTTT
TRBD1,TRBJ1-1,NA,TRBV29-1,CSVVGGGITEAFF,TGCAGCGTTGTAGGGGGCGGGATCACTGAAGCTTTCTTT
NA,TRBJ2-1,NA,TRBV27,CASSSSWGEHNEQFF,TGTGCCAGCAGTTCCAGTTGGGGGGAACACAATGAGCAGTTCTTC
NA,TRBJ2-4,NA,TRBV7-8,CASSPLFLDIQYF,TGTGCCAGCAGCCCACTATTTTTAGACATTCAGTACTTC
NA,TRBJ2-7,NA,TRBV28,CASSPGTDSYEQYF,TGTGCCAGCAGCCCCGGGACTGACTCCTACGAGCAGTACTTC
NA,TRBJ2-1,NA,TRBV29-1,CSVEDGQGSSYNEQFF,TGCAGCGTTGAAGACGGACAAGGTAGTTCCTACAATGAGCAGTTCTTC
NA,TRBJ2-5,NA,TRBV6-1,CASTPTPETQYF,TGTGCCAGCACCCCGACACCAGAGACCCAGTACTTC
NA,TRBJ1-3,NA,TRBV19,CASSASPGRSSGNTIYF,TGTGCCAGTAGTGCTTCTCCGGGACGAAGCTCTGGAAACACCATATATTTT
NA,TRBJ1-2,few,TRBV27,CASSDPGEYGYTF,TGTGCCAGCAGTGATCCAGGGGAGTATGGCTACACCTTC
NA,TRBJ2-7,few,TRBV2,CASDSSYEQYF,TGTGCCAGCGACAGTTCCTACGAGCAGTACTTC
TRBD1,TRBJ2-6,few,TRBV7-8,CASSLVQGASGANVLTF,TGTGCCAGCAGCTTAGTACAGGGGGCGTCTGGGGCCAACGTCCTGACTTTC
NA,TRBJ2-1,NA,TRBV13,CASSDSGTHSYNEQFF,TGTGCCAGCAGCGACTCCGGGACCCACTCCTACAATGAGCAGTTCTTC
NA,TRBJ2-1,NA,TRBV27,CASRPPWGGAAEQFF,TGTGCCAGCAGACCCCCTTGGGGGGGGGCAGCCGAGCAGTTCTTC
NA,TRBJ2-1,NA,TRBV7-9,CASSYPTLPENEQFF,TGTGCCAGCAGCTATCCCACACTACCCGAAAATGAGCAGTTCTTC
NA,TRBJ1-2,NA,TRBV18,CASSPGQGGYTF,TGTGCCAGCTCACCAGGGCAGGGCGGCTACACCTTC
TRBD1,TRBJ2-6,NA,TRBV5-1,CASSWSGTGVFGANVLTF,TGCGCCAGCAGCTGGTCCGGGACAGGGGTCTTTGGGGCCAACGTCCTGACTTTC
NA,TRBJ1-6,NA,TRBV11-2,CASRPGQPGSPLHF,TGTGCCAGCAGGCCAGGACAGCCGGGTTCACCCCTCCACTTT
NA,TRBJ2-1,few,TRBV7-9,CASSSQVSYNEQFF,TGTGCCAGCAGCTCCCAGGTTTCCTACAATGAGCAGTTCTTC
NA,TRBJ2-5,NA,TRBV7-3,CASSLGQAQETQYF,TGTGCCAGCAGCTTGGGACAAGCCCAAGAGACCCAGTACTTC
NA,TRBJ1-2,NA,TRBV4-1,CASSQEGKGYGYTF,TGCGCCAGCAGCCAAGAGGGCAAGGGCTATGGCTACACCTTC
NA,TRBJ1-4,NA,TRBV10-1,CASGPGGTNEKLFF,TGCGCCAGCGGACCGGGAGGAACTAATGAAAAACTGTTTTTT